This TCR beta chain was recovered during a study of blood T cell repertoires in COVID-19. About the study: COVID-19 samples collected from the United States, Italy and Spain covered acute and convalescent phases. In each case, the material was cDNA or gDNA derived from T cells, B-cell-depleted T cells, or PBMCs.

The CDR3 totals 15 residues. Germline lookup yields CDR1 LGHDT and CDR2 YNNKEL (reference sequence). V was clipped by 0 bases and J by 4 bases, with 10 bases between them. Authors' analysis steps: Amplifying reference gene primers gave estimates of nucleated cell counts. TCRdb's copy holds only in-frame clones and misses some; the assay was immunoSEQ multiplex PCR. V and J calls and clone size are copied from that table; D and trimming were computed from the DNA. In the table there are 90,000 to 130,000 clones, 82% of which are singletons. Sequencing was done on a sample of peripheral blood. The receptor's source is a woman aged 55-69 years with acute or convalescent COVID-19. V is TRBV3-1 (or the pseudogene TRBV3-2) and J is TRBJ1-3, with D uncertain. The CDR3 here is CASSQDIGYGNTIYF. As DNA, the CDR3 is TGTGCCAGCAGCCAAGATATCGGGTACGGAAACACCATATATTTT.